This TCR beta chain was recovered during a study of cytomegalovirus exposure and HLA in healthy donors. The study's findings and limits: A further, later analysis showed that HLA-associated TCR beta chains (compared with equally common others) were more clonally expanded.

Primers for the PCR totalled 60 Vbeta and 13 Jbeta. Some clones are missing from TCRdb's copy, which holds only in-frame ones; the method was immunoSEQ multiplex PCR. The table includes more than 95,000 clones, 65% to 75% detected once. The table lists this clone with a few counts. Its specificity is not known. CDR1 and CDR2 (germline): MRHNA, SNTAGT. The CDR3 extends over 13 amino acids. Trimming pared 6 bases from V and 10 bases from J, leaving 13 bases between. The sequencing input was PBMCs. The V and J genes are TRBV6-4 and TRBJ1-6; weak D call: TRBD1 (5 bases). This receptor was taken from a woman in her 70s in good health and CMV-seropositive. CDR3 nucleotide sequence: TGTGCCAGCAGACAGGACACCCTATCACCCCTCCACTTT. Translating gives CASRQDTLSPLHF.